The clone carrying this TCR beta chain was observed at least ten times. The entry originates in a study of T cells after yellow fever vaccination. Across the whole study: When fractions had low cell numbers, they were prepared with SMART-Seq v4 Ultra Low Input.

UMIs and a universal primer site were added when TCR cDNA was made by 5'RACE template switching. One entry per CDR3 protein results from TCRdb running MiXCR on the 5' RACE reads. The table has 200,000 to 250,000 distinct CDR3 sequences, around 3.1% seen once. The sequence derives from a man aged 18 to 30 who received the YFV17D yellow fever vaccine. The specimen comprised CD4+ T cells sorted from PBMCs, sampled 10 days after the yellow fever booster vaccination.

In DNA form, the CDR3 reads TGCGCCAGCAGCTTACCGGGACAGACTTACAATGAGCAGTTCTTC. It encodes CASSLPGQTYNEQFF. J is TRBJ2-1 and V is TRBV5-1; 7 bases are shared with TRBD1. Germline CDR1 reads SGHRS; CDR2 reads YFSETQ. Trimming took 2 bases from V and 4 from J; bases not matched to a gene: 6. CDR3 size: 15 residues. Full variable domain (outside the CDR3, taken from reference TRBV5-1 and TRBJ2-1): KAGVTQTPRYLIKTRGQQVTLSCSPISGHRSVSWYQQTPGQGLQFLFEYFSETQRNKGNFPGRFSGRQFSNSRSEMNVSTLELGDSALYLCASSLPGQTYNEQFFGPGTRLTVL.